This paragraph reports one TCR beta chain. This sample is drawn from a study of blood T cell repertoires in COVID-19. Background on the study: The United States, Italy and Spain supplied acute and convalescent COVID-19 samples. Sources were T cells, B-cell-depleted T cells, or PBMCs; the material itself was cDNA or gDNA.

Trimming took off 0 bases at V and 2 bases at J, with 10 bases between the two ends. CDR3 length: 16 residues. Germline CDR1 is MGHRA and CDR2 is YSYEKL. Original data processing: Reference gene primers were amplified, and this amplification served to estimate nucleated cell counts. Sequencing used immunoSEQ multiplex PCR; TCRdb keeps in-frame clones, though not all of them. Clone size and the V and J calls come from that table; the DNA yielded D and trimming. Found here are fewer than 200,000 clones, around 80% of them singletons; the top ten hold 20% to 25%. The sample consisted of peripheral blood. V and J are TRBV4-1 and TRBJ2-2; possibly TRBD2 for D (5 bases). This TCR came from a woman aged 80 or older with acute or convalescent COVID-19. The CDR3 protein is CASSQDLSGNTGELFF. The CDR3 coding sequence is TGCGCCAGCAGCCAAGATCTCAGCGGCAACACCGGGGAGCTGTTTTTT.